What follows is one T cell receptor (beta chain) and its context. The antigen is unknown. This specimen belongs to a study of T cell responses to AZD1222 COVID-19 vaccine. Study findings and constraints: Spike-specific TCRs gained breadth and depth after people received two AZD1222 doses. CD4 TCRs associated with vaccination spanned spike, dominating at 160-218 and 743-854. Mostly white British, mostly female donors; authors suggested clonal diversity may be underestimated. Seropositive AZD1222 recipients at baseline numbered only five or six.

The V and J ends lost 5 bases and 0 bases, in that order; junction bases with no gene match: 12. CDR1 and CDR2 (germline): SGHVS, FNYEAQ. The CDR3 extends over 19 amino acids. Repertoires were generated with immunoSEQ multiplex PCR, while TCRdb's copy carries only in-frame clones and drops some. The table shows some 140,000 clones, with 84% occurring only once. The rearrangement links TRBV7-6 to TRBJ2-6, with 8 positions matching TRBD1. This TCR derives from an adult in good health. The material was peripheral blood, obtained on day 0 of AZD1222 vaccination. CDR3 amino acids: CASSDGVRDRHSGANVLTF. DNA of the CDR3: TGTGCCAGCAGCGATGGGGTCCGGGACAGGCACTCTGGGGCCAACGTCCTGACTTTC.